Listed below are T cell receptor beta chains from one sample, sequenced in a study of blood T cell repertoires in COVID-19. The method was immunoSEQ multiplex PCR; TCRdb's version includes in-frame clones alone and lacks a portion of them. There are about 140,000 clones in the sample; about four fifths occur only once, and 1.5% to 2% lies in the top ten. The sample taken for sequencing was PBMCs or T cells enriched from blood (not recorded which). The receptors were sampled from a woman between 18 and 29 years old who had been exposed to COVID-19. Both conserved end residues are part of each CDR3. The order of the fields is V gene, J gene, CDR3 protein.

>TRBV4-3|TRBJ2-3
CASSQETIRGSSTDTQYF
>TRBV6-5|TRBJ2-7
CAINPIAGSSYEQYF
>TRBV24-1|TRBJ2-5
CATSDGDRGQETQYF
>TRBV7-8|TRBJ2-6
CASSLAEAGANVLTF
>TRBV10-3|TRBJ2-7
CAIRGLAGASEQYF
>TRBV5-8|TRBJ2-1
CASSSGVRPNEQFF
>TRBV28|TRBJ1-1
CASSIQGTFDTEAFF
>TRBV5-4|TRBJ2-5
CASSPGGAGETQYF
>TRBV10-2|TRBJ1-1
CASGVRENTEAFF
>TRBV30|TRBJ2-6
CAGGTGDPKSF
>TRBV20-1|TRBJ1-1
CSASRTVEAFF
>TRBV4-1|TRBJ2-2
CASSQSTSPNTGELFF
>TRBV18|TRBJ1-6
CASSAYGDRENSPLHF
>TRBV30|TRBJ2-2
CAWSVLVGAGELFF
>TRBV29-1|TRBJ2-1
CSVEGTGESVNEQFF
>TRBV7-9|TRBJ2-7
CASSASGSFNEQYF
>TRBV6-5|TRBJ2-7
CASGEPQGVPYEQYF
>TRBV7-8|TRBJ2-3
CASSSRPGSTDTQYF
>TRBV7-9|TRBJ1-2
CASSFELYGYTF
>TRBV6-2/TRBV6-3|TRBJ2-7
CASSPEFSYEQYF
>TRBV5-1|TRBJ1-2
CASSLAQGSSYGYTF
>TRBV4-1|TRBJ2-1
CASSLFTYNEQFF
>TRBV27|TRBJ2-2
CASSLNVRTGYNSGELFF
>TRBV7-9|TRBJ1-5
CASSLESAEYQPQHF
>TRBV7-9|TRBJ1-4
CASSLAGTGYEKLFF
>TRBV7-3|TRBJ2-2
CASSLGSGELFF
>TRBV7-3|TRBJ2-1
CASSSLTSGKGEQFF
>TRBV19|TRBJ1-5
CASSPRHRINSNQPQHF
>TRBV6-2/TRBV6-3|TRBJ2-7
CASSPTRDPSYEQYF
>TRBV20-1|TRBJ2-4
CSVPTENIQYF
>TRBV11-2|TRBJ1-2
CASSLNRGGEDGYTF
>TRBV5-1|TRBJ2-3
CASSSRDTDTQYF
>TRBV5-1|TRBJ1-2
CASSASTGSNGYTF
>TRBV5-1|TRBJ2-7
CASSYGGNLNEQYF
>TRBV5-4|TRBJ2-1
CASSFFSYGAGPNEQFF
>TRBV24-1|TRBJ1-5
CATSDFREGEPQHF
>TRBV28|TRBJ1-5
CASSLWSRGSNQPQHF
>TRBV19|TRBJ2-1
CASSTLGRSYNEQFF
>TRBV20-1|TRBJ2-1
CSASGLAVQGRDEQFF
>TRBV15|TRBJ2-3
CATSPVGREGRTDTQYF
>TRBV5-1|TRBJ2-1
CASSLAPADSYNEQFF
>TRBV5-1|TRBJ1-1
CASSFQGNTGEAFF
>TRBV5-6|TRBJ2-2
CASRANTGELFF
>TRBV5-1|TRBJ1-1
CASFGQGGRTEAFF
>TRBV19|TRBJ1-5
CASSPDRLDQPQHF
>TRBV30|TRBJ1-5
CAWSVTGNQPQHF
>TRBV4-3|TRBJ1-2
CASSQDWVRMYGYTF
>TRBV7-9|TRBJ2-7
CASSPRQDSPYEQYF
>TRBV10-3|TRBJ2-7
CAIRDRLTYEQYF
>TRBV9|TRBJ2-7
CASSGEQDDYEQYF
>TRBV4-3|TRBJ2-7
CASSQSLAGDSYEQYF
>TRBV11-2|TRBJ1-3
CASSPRRWTNSGNTIYF
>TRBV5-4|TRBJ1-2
CASSGTRGNYGYTF